This TCR beta chain appears in the sequencing data of a study of cytomegalovirus exposure and HLA in healthy donors. Study-level findings and limits: Follow-up analysis seemed to connect common viral pathogens with several of the most significant clusters identified. A list of 150 or so TCR beta chains associated with cytomegalovirus was given. In a later analysis, TCR beta V- and J-gene trimming was associated with a missense DCLRE1C variant.

There are 14 residues in the CDR3. V was pared by 0 bases and J by 3 bases, with 7 bases between. Per germline, CDR1 SGHRS and CDR2 YFSETQ. The PCR contained 60 Vbeta and 13 Jbeta primers. TCRdb's copy holds only in-frame clones and misses some; the assay was immunoSEQ multiplex PCR. The data contain about 89,000 clones, less than 85% of them singletons. Turning to this clone: Its specificity is unknown.

Each donor was healthy, and each was a bone marrow donor. The sample comprised PBMCs. This clonotype was obtained from a man aged 40-49 years in good health and CMV-seropositive. J is TRBJ1-3 and V is TRBV5-1; D remains ambiguous. CDR3 region: CASSLVGSGNTIYF. In DNA, the CDR3 is TGCGCCAGCAGCTTGGTTGGGAGTGGAAACACCATATATTTT.